This TCR beta chain was recorded in a study of glioma-infiltrating T cells. Study results and limitations: Tissue and blood shared very few CDR3 sequences.

Per germline, CDR1 KGHDR and CDR2 SFDVKD. The CDR3 is 15 residues long. The ends were cut back, 4 bases at V and 3 bases at J, with 12 bases in the middle. Amplification of TCR alpha and beta CDR3 regions from RNA used iRepertoire nested multiplex PCR. Via MiXCR, TCRdb re-called the multiplex PCR reads, giving one row per CDR3 protein. The sample shows about 130,000 distinct CDR3 sequences, approximately 26% of them seen only once. Points on this clonotype: Its target is not known.

The chain is built from TRBV24-1 and TRBJ2-1, with D possibly being TRBD1 (5 bases). The sequence came from a human donor with low-grade glioma or glioblastoma, undergoing nonglioma brain surgery, or in good health (not recorded which). The sample taken for sequencing was glioma tissue, nonneoplastic brain tissue, or PBMCs (not recorded which). The DNA of the CDR3 is TGTGCCACCAGTGACCAGGGTAAGAACTACAATGAGCAGTTCTTC. It yields the protein CATSDQGKNYNEQFF.